The present T cell receptor (beta chain) was sequenced within a study of tumor-infiltrating lymphocytes in primary liver carcinoma. Study summary: Every sample contained roughly 3.65 to 7.13 million productive TCRbeta reads, and these numbers were similar from one tissue type to another. Study conclusions and caveats: Tumor tissue displayed a significantly greater top-250-clone fraction than blood (p = 0.039).

The authors made TCR beta cDNA from 500 to 600 ng total RNA with a constant-region primer. Three rounds of nested multiplex PCR with slightly modified ARM-PCR produced TCR beta libraries. Forward primers for TRBV1-TRBV30 and a C-beta reverse primer served the first two PCR rounds, at about 10 cycles each. TCRdb re-called the multiplex PCR reads through MiXCR, storing one row per CDR3 protein. The table includes more than 20,000 distinct CDR3 sequences, around 81% detected once. As regards this clonotype: Its specificity is unknown.

Trimming shortened V by 3 bases and J by 13 bases, and 32 bases separated the two germline ends. Germline V gene lookup returns CDR1 LGHNA and CDR2 YSLEER. There are 18 residues in the CDR3. Unsorted bulk tissue of about 19-33 mg yielded co-extracted RNA and DNA. Patients were chronically HBV-infected and treatment-naive. The specimen sequenced was liver tumor tissue from sampling region 2. Subset denoted: tumor region T2, inferior pole. The chain couples TRBV4-3 to TRBJ2-3, with D uncertain. The clonotype was recovered from a woman in her twenties or thirties with primary liver carcinoma and hepatitis B virus infection. In nucleotides, the CDR3 is TGCGCCAGCAGCCAGTCGGTCTGGCTGGGTGATCCCGATGATATAGAGTATTTT. The encoded protein is CASSQSVWLGDPDDIEYF.